A selection of T cell receptor beta chains follows, all from one sample in a study of cytotoxic CD8 clonotypes in ibrutinib-treated CLL. Profiling relied on immunoSEQ multiplex PCR, and the TCRdb table lists in-frame clones only, not all of them. The data contain fewer than 7,000 clones, about four fifths of them singletons. The starting material was PBMCs, obtained before ibrutinib treatment. These receptors were obtained from a human donor with chronic lymphocytic leukemia. CDR3s include the opening cysteine and the closing phenylalanine or tryptophan. A D gene is named only where the DNA matches it firmly. Not every row has a clone size; where given, it reads once, few, many or a size class.

j_gene: TRBJ1-5; d_gene: .; v_gene: TRBV11-3; abundance: once; CDR3aa: CASSLDYQPQHF; CDR3nt: TGTGCCAGCAGCTTAGATTATCAGCCCCAGCATTTT
j_gene: TRBJ1-6; d_gene: TRBD1; v_gene: TRBV11-2; abundance: .; CDR3aa: CASSPGQAGSPLHF; CDR3nt: TGTGCCAGCAGCCCCGGACAGGCCGGATCACCCCTCCACTTT
j_gene: TRBJ2-1; d_gene: TRBD2; v_gene: TRBV11-3; abundance: .; CDR3aa: CASSSATSGSAPNEQFF; CDR3nt: TGTGCCAGCAGCTCCGCCACTAGCGGGAGTGCCCCCAATGAGCAGTTCTTC
j_gene: TRBJ1-2; d_gene: TRBD1; v_gene: TRBV4-1; abundance: few; CDR3aa: CASSQEAGQSEGYTF; CDR3nt: TGCGCCAGCAGCCAAGAGGCGGGACAGTCAGAAGGCTACACCTTC
j_gene: TRBJ2-5; d_gene: .; v_gene: TRBV18; abundance: .; CDR3aa: CASSTSNGGETQYF; CDR3nt: TGTGCCAGCTCTACTTCCAACGGAGGGGAGACCCAGTACTTC
j_gene: TRBJ2-7; d_gene: .; v_gene: TRBV15; abundance: .; CDR3aa: CATSREAGDSGAYEQYF; CDR3nt: TGTGCCACCAGCAGAGAGGCGGGTGATAGCGGAGCCTACGAGCAGTACTTC
j_gene: TRBJ1-5; d_gene: .; v_gene: TRBV19; abundance: .; CDR3aa: CASSPSAGSNQPQHF; CDR3nt: TGTGCCAGTAGTCCCTCGGCGGGCAGCAATCAGCCCCAGCATTTT
j_gene: TRBJ2-3; d_gene: .; v_gene: TRBV10-3; abundance: once; CDR3aa: CAIKKTGEDTDTQYF; CDR3nt: TGTGCCATCAAAAAGACGGGAGAGGATACCGATACGCAGTATTTT
j_gene: TRBJ1-1; d_gene: TRBD1; v_gene: TRBV27; abundance: .; CDR3aa: CASSSLGQGGVTEAFF; CDR3nt: TGTGCCAGCAGTTCCCTCGGACAGGGAGGGGTGACTGAAGCTTTCTTT
j_gene: TRBJ2-5; d_gene: .; v_gene: TRBV5-1; abundance: .; CDR3aa: CASSLGLGGQETQYF; CDR3nt: TGCGCCAGCAGCTTGGGGCTAGGGGGTCAAGAGACCCAGTACTTC
j_gene: TRBJ2-1; d_gene: .; v_gene: TRBV7-9; abundance: few; CDR3aa: CASSYTMGEQFF; CDR3nt: TGTGCCAGCAGCTATACCATGGGTGAGCAGTTCTTC
j_gene: TRBJ1-2; d_gene: .; v_gene: TRBV2; abundance: .; CDR3aa: CASRAGQGGYTF; CDR3nt: TGTGCCAGCAGGGCGGGGCAGGGGGGCTACACCTTC
j_gene: TRBJ2-7; d_gene: TRBD2; v_gene: TRBV27; abundance: .; CDR3aa: CASSSPRSGRAAYEQYF; CDR3nt: TGTGCCAGCAGTTCACCCCGTAGCGGGAGGGCCGCCTACGAGCAGTACTTC
j_gene: TRBJ2-7; d_gene: .; v_gene: TRBV6-6; abundance: .; CDR3aa: CASSPRGGGIEQYF; CDR3nt: TGTGCCAGCAGTCCCAGGGGCGGGGGAATTGAGCAGTACTTC
j_gene: TRBJ2-7; d_gene: .; v_gene: TRBV7-9; abundance: .; CDR3aa: CASSPHSRQVQEQYF; CDR3nt: TGTGCCAGCAGCCCCCACTCGAGGCAGGTCCAGGAGCAGTACTTC
j_gene: TRBJ1-4; d_gene: .; v_gene: TRBV30; abundance: .; CDR3aa: CAWTRDRTSEKLFF; CDR3nt: TGTGCCTGGACCCGAGACAGGACCTCCGAAAAACTGTTTTTT
j_gene: TRBJ2-7; d_gene: .; v_gene: TRBV29-1; abundance: .; CDR3aa: CSVVGQSTIAGEQYF; CDR3nt: TGCAGCGTTGTCGGGCAGAGTACGATCGCGGGCGAGCAGTACTTC
j_gene: TRBJ2-5; d_gene: .; v_gene: TRBV5-1; abundance: .; CDR3aa: CASSFMNRYQETQYF; CDR3nt: TGCGCCAGCAGCTTCATGAATAGGTACCAAGAGACCCAGTACTTC
j_gene: TRBJ2-7; d_gene: TRBD2; v_gene: TRBV6-1; abundance: few; CDR3aa: CASSERTGGSYEQYF; CDR3nt: TGTGCCAGCAGTGAACGTACGGGAGGCTCCTACGAGCAGTACTTC
j_gene: TRBJ2-1; d_gene: TRBD2; v_gene: TRBV7-8; abundance: .; CDR3aa: CASSDRLAGTYNEQFF; CDR3nt: TGTGCCAGCAGCGACCGACTAGCGGGAACGTACAATGAGCAGTTCTTC
j_gene: TRBJ1-4; d_gene: TRBD1; v_gene: TRBV28; abundance: .; CDR3aa: CASSRTGPNEKLFF; CDR3nt: TGTGCCAGCAGTCGGACAGGGCCTAATGAAAAACTGTTTTTT
j_gene: TRBJ2-1; d_gene: TRBD2; v_gene: TRBV7-3; abundance: .; CDR3aa: CASSLLRGGYNEQFF; CDR3nt: TGTGCCAGCAGCTTACTCCGCGGGGGCTACAATGAGCAGTTCTTC
j_gene: TRBJ2-7; d_gene: .; v_gene: TRBV7-9; abundance: few; CDR3aa: CASSVGTPVTYEQYF; CDR3nt: TGTGCCAGCAGCGTCGGGACACCCGTTACCTACGAGCAGTACTTC
j_gene: TRBJ1-3; d_gene: .; v_gene: TRBV6-6; abundance: .; CDR3aa: CASSYSGERYTIYF; CDR3nt: TGTGCCAGCAGTTACTCGGGGGAGAGATACACCATATATTTT
j_gene: TRBJ2-7; d_gene: .; v_gene: TRBV5-6; abundance: few; CDR3aa: CASSLMSSEQYF; CDR3nt: TGTGCCAGCAGCTTGATGAGCTCCGAGCAGTACTTC
j_gene: TRBJ1-1; d_gene: .; v_gene: TRBV7-9; abundance: few; CDR3aa: CASSLARWDTEAFF; CDR3nt: TGTGCCAGCAGCTTAGCCCGCTGGGACACTGAAGCTTTCTTT
j_gene: TRBJ2-2; d_gene: TRBD2; v_gene: TRBV5-4; abundance: .; CDR3aa: CASRPGLAGGRTGELFF; CDR3nt: TGTGCCAGCAGACCCGGACTAGCGGGAGGTCGGACCGGGGAGCTGTTTTTT
j_gene: TRBJ2-7; d_gene: .; v_gene: TRBV6-5; abundance: .; CDR3aa: CASSRGVGASGEQYF; CDR3nt: TGTGCCAGCAGTCGCGGGGTGGGGGCGAGCGGCGAGCAGTACTTC